This T cell receptor beta chain derives from a study of T-cell memory formation after mild COVID-19. Across the whole study: Clusters of TCRs were largely donor specific.

5'RACE primed at constant segments yielded TCR alpha and TCR beta cDNA libraries bearing sample barcodes and UMIs. TCRdb re-derived calls from the 5' RACE reads in MiXCR, one entry per CDR3 protein. The sample yields fewer than 90,000 distinct CDR3 sequences, roughly 13% seen once. Study-level points and caveats: Contracting clones from day 15 to 85 showed balanced CD4/CD8; later expanders favored CD4+. A subset of responding clones appeared in pre-infection memory, suggesting cross-reactive memory joined.

This clonotype showed up just a few times. Its specificity is not known. V lost 2 bases and J lost 3; bases outside the gene matches: 7. The length of the CDR3 is 16 residues. CDR1 is SGHNT and CDR2 is YENEEA in the germline V gene. The V and J genes are TRBV11-3 and TRBJ2-1; 7 nucleotides align to TRBD2. Sequencing used PBMCs or a T cell subset sorted from them (not recorded which). This clonotype was obtained from an adult woman who had mild COVID-19 (a few samples of this study predate the infection). Cell type and time point are not known. For the CDR3, the DNA is TGTGCCAGCAGCTTAAGGGCTAGCGGTCTCTACAATGAGCAGTTCTTC. Translated, it gives CASSLRASGLYNEQFF.